Below, 15 T cell receptor beta chains from the same sample are listed, as sequenced in a study of blood T cell repertoires in COVID-19. Profiled with immunoSEQ multiplex PCR; TCRdb holds only in-frame clones, not every one. The repertoire includes about 160,000 clones, approximately 86% of them detected once, and less than 5% sits in the top ten. Sample: peripheral blood. The source is a woman aged 55-69 years who had recovered from COVID-19.

The chain links TRBV19 to TRBJ1-2; TRBD1 matches at 7 bases. This CDR3 comprises 14 residues. Germline trimming cut 4 bases from V and 4 bases from J; bases unmatched to any gene: 6. Germline V CDR1 and CDR2: LNHDA, SQIVND (reference sequence). The CDR3 sequence: CASSRDRPSYGYTF. In DNA form, the CDR3 reads TGTGCCAGTAGTAGGGACAGACCTAGCTATGGCTACACCTTC.

The DNA of the CDR3 is TGTGCCAGCAGTTGGGCAGGGGGCGTCGACACTGAAGCTTTCTTT. This gives the protein CASSWAGGVDTEAFF. The gene calls are TRBV27 and TRBJ1-1; 8 bases agree with TRBD1. Germline CDR1 is MNHEY and CDR2 is SMNVEV (reference sequence). Germline trimming cut 4 bases from V and 3 bases from J; bases unmatched to any gene: 7. This CDR3 is 15 amino acids long.

V is TRBV5-1 and J is TRBJ1-2; the match to TRBD1 covers 7 bases. CDR1 and CDR2 from the germline V gene are SGHRS and YFSETQ. V lost 0 bases, J lost 8 bases, and 10 bases stayed unmatched. The CDR3 extends over 15 amino acids. CDR3 DNA: TGCGCCAGCAGCTTGGGTTGGGACAGCGAAGGGGGCTACACCTTC. This sequence encodes CASSLGWDSEGGYTF.

The chain has TRBV29-1 and TRBJ2-7; D is unresolved. CDR1 and CDR2 (germline): SQVTM, ANQGSEA. CDR3 length equals 14 residues. Between the trimmed V and J ends, which lost 5 bases and 1 base, there was a span of 15 bases. CDR3 bases: TGCAGCGTTTCGGAGCGACCCAGATCCTACGAGCAGTACTTC. Amino acid sequence: CSVSERPRSYEQYF.

This clone showed up just a few times. J is TRBJ2-3 and V is TRBV5-1; 11 bases line up with TRBD2. J was trimmed by 2 bases and V by 4 bases; bases with no gene match: 6. Germline values: CDR1 SGHRS, CDR2 YFSETQ. The CDR3 loop spans 16 amino acids. CDR3 bases: TGCGCCAGCAGCCCCGCTAGCGGGGGGCCCACAGATACGCAGTATTTT. Its protein is CASSPASGGPTDTQYF.

This sequence joins TRBV4-1 and TRBJ1-2, with 7 positions matching TRBD1. The CDR3 extends over 17 amino acids. From germline, CDR1 is MGHRA and CDR2 YSYEKL. V dropped 2 bases and J dropped 1; count of bases not matched to a gene: 10. The CDR3 reads CASSQSLWQGVNYGYTF. The CDR3 DNA reads as TGCGCCAGCAGCCAAAGTCTTTGGCAGGGGGTTAACTATGGCTACACCTTC.

The chain is built from TRBV5-1 and TRBJ2-3; 11 bases fit TRBD2. V lost 2 bases and J lost 4; bases outside the gene matches: 3. Germline CDR1 is SGHRS and CDR2 is YFSETQ. The CDR3 sequence is 15 residues long. CDR3 in DNA: TGCGCCAGCAGCTTTAGCGGGGGGGCTTCAGATACGCAGTATTTT. It encodes CASSFSGGASDTQYF.

A note on this clone: Other DNA sequences from this sample encode an identical CDR3 as well. The V call is TRBV2, the J call TRBJ2-7; 7 nucleotides agree with TRBD1. CDR3 length: 13 residues. Looked up from germline, CDR1 is SNHLY and CDR2 is FYNNEI. Trimming took 6 bases from V and 4 from J; bases not matched to a gene: 6. DNA of the CDR3: TGTGCCAGCAGCCGACAGGGTGGATACGAGCAGTACTTC. Amino acid sequence: CASSRQGGYEQYF.

The gene calls are TRBV3-1 (or the pseudogene TRBV3-2) and TRBJ2-7; 8 positions match TRBD2. This CDR3 spans 15 amino acids. Germline CDR1 reads LGHDT; CDR2 reads YNNKEL (reference sequence). With V trimmed by 4 bases and J by 1 base, 6 bases remained unmatched. The CDR3, as DNA: TGTGCCAGCAGCCTGACGCGCGGGGGGTCCTACGAGCAGTACTTC. It specifies CASSLTRGGSYEQYF.

The chain has TRBV7-9 and TRBJ1-3, with 7 bases identical to TRBD1. V trimming: 6 bases; J trimming: 0 bases; junction bases outside the gene matches: 5. This CDR3 region has 15 residues. Germline CDR1 and CDR2: SEHNR and FQNEAQ (reference sequence). CDR3 residues: CASRQRTGSGNTIYF. DNA of the CDR3: TGTGCCAGCAGACAAAGGACAGGCTCTGGAAACACCATATATTTT.

The chain joins TRBV6-5 to TRBJ2-2; D unclear. Germline V gives CDR1 MNHEY, CDR2 SVGAGI. V lost 1 base to trimming and J lost 4 bases, with 7 bases between them. The CDR3 length is 14 residues. CDR3 in amino acids: CASSYWASTGELFF. As DNA, the CDR3 is TGTGCCAGCAGTTACTGGGCGAGCACCGGGGAGCTGTTTTTT.

V gene TRBV7-9 combines with J gene TRBJ1-3; 7 bases map to TRBD1. CDR3 length: 16 residues. Per the germline V gene, CDR1 is SEHNR and CDR2 is FQNEAQ (reference sequence). Trimming took 5 bases from V and 0 from J; bases not matched to a gene: 7. The CDR3 DNA is TGTGCCAGCAGCCGAAACAGGGGTAACTCTGGAAACACCATATATTTT. This sequence encodes CASSRNRGNSGNTIYF.

The chain recombines TRBV18 with TRBJ1-4, with TRBD1 identical over 7 bases. CDR3 length: 14 amino acids. Germline V gene data show CDR1 as KGHSH and CDR2 as LQKENI. Trimming removed 5 bases from V and 0 bases from J; junction bases left unmatched: 0. CDR3 coding DNA: TGTGCCAGCTCAGGGACAGCAACTAATGAAAAACTGTTTTTT. It yields the protein CASSGTATNEKLFF.

The gene calls are TRBV28 and TRBJ2-5; D is perhaps TRBD2 (7 bases). V gave up 6 bases and J gave up 4 bases, with 24 bases separating them. The CDR3 runs 17 residues. Looked up from germline, CDR1 is MDHEN and CDR2 is SYDVKM. CDR3 residues: CASSRGGALGQRETQYF. CDR3 coding DNA: TGTGCCAGCAGCCGAGGGGGGGCCCTGGGACAAAGAGAGACCCAGTACTTC.

The chain is built from TRBV6-5 and TRBJ1-5; D remains ambiguous. Germline CDR1 reads MNHEY; CDR2 reads SVGAGI. Trimming took 4 bases from V and 5 from J, leaving 9 bases between them. This CDR3 has 13 residues. CDR3 protein: CASSSQQDQPQHF. The DNA of the CDR3 is TGTGCCAGCAGTTCCCAACAAGATCAGCCCCAGCATTTT.